This TCR beta chain is from a study of blood T cell repertoires in COVID-19. Study summary: COVID-19 samples collected from the United States, Italy and Spain covered acute and convalescent phases. T cells, B-cell-depleted T cells, or PBMCs supplied cDNA or gDNA.

With 2 bases removed from V and 6 bases from J, the gap between germline ends came to 7 bases. The germline gives CDR1 MNHNY, CDR2 SVGAGI (reference sequence). The CDR3 runs 12 residues. Source study methods: Amplification with reference gene primers provided the estimates of nucleated cell counts. Clones were read by immunoSEQ multiplex PCR, and TCRdb kept only the in-frame ones, dropping some. The V and J calls and clone size were taken over from that table, and D and trimming were inferred from the DNA. The sample lists about 270,000 clones, approximately 88% seen once, with 0.95% to 1.5% in the top ten. This clone has only a few counts. Participants, about 18 to 90 years old, spanned about 26 US areas.

The chain is built from TRBV6-6 and TRBJ1-1; no firm D call. This TCR came from a woman in her thirties or forties with acute COVID-19. Sequencing used PBMCs or T cells enriched from blood (not recorded which). CDR3 residues: CASSYMAAEAFF. The CDR3 coding sequence is TGTGCCAGCAGTTACATGGCGGCTGAAGCTTTCTTT.